The rows below give T cell receptor beta chains drawn from one sample of a study of a mutant IDH1 vaccine in newly diagnosed glioma. TCRdb keeps only in-frame clones here, not all; method: immunoSEQ multiplex PCR. The sample includes about 40,000 clones, roughly 84% of them seen just once. The antigens for these receptors are not known. The sample in question was PBMCs, obtained from a glioma patient whose treatment included an IDH1 peptide vaccine. Receptors originate from a middle-aged man with glioma. CDR3s include the opening cysteine and the closing phenylalanine or tryptophan. D genes are given only for firm matches. A clone size is listed for some rows: how often the clone was seen (once, few, many), or a class if it is expanded.

TRBV29-1	NA	TRBJ2-7	once	CSVRDYEQYF	TGCAGCGTTAGAGATTACGAGCAGTACTTC
TRBV7-2	NA	TRBJ2-5	NA	CASSLAGGGETQYF	TGTGCCAGCAGCTTAGCGGGAGGGGGGGAGACCCAGTACTTC
TRBV5-6	TRBD1	TRBJ1-1	NA	CASSRRDRHTEAFF	TGTGCCAGCAGTCGCCGGGACAGGCACACTGAAGCTTTCTTT
TRBV2	TRBD1	TRBJ2-6	medium-sized	CASRGSGQGASGANVLTF	TGTGCCAGCAGGGGCTCGGGACAGGGGGCGTCTGGGGCCAACGTCCTGACTTTC
TRBV14	TRBD1	TRBJ1-1	NA	CASSQNRGPTEAFF	TGTGCCAGCAGCCAAAACAGGGGTCCCACTGAAGCTTTCTTT
TRBV18	NA	TRBJ1-4	NA	CASSPAVAEKLFF	TGTGCCAGCTCACCGGCCGTCGCGGAAAAACTGTTTTTT
TRBV27	TRBD2	TRBJ2-4	NA	CASSLSSGTAKNIQYF	TGTGCCAGCAGTTTATCTAGCGGGACAGCCAAAAACATTCAGTACTTC
TRBV19	TRBD1	TRBJ1-4	NA	CASRTGAANEKLFF	TGTGCCAGTAGGACAGGGGCGGCTAATGAAAAACTGTTTTTT
TRBV5-1	NA	TRBJ1-2	NA	CASRDDKEQGTYGYTF	TGCGCCAGCAGGGACGACAAAGAACAGGGCACCTATGGCTACACCTTC
TRBV7-2	TRBD2	TRBJ2-7	once	CASSLAGLAGFEQYF	TGTGCCAGCAGCTTAGCAGGACTAGCGGGATTCGAGCAGTACTTC
TRBV19	NA	TRBJ1-5	NA	CASSMGNQPQHF	TGTGCCAGTTCCATGGGGAATCAGCCCCAGCATTTT
TRBV14	TRBD2	TRBJ2-1	NA	CASSQGTSGLNEQFF	TGTGCCAGCAGCCAAGGGACTAGCGGTCTCAATGAGCAGTTCTTC
TRBV19	NA	TRBJ1-1	NA	CASRRGTADRVTEAFF	TGTGCCAGTAGAAGAGGGACCGCTGATAGGGTCACTGAAGCTTTCTTT
TRBV6-5	NA	TRBJ2-3	NA	CASRWGRRTDTQYF	TGTGCCAGCAGATGGGGCCGCCGCACAGATACGCAGTATTTT
TRBV4-1	TRBD1	TRBJ2-3	once	CASTMTPGTGGTDTQYF	TGCGCCAGCACCATGACCCCAGGGACAGGGGGCACAGATACGCAGTATTTT
TRBV7-6	NA	TRBJ2-2	once	CASSAGRGELFF	TGTGCCAGCAGCGCCGGGCGGGGGGAGCTGTTTTTT
TRBV18	NA	TRBJ2-2	few	CASSPGVRTGELFF	TGTGCCAGCTCTCCAGGGGTTCGAACCGGGGAGCTGTTTTTT
TRBV7-2	TRBD1	TRBJ1-4	once	CASSLAGQYEKLFF	TGTGCCAGCAGCTTAGCGGGACAGTACGAAAAACTGTTTTTT
TRBV27	NA	TRBJ1-3	NA	CASSINRQGNTIYF	TGTGCCAGCAGTATCAATCGACAGGGAAACACCATATATTTT
TRBV4-1	TRBD2	TRBJ2-5	NA	CASSQVGSGRAGETQYF	TGCGCCAGCAGCCAAGTAGGTAGCGGGAGGGCGGGAGAGACCCAGTACTTC
TRBV5-1	NA	TRBJ2-7	NA	CASSSAYEQYF	TGCGCCAGCAGCTCGGCCTACGAGCAGTACTTC
TRBV20-1	NA	TRBJ2-1	NA	CSVREQFF	TGCAGCGTCCGTGAGCAGTTCTTC
TRBV2	TRBD2	TRBJ2-5	NA	CASSGGRGFETQYF	TGTGCCAGCAGCGGCGGGCGGGGGTTCGAGACCCAGTACTTC
TRBV5-1	TRBD2	TRBJ2-7	NA	CASSKETSGSGEQYF	TGCGCCAGCAGCAAAGAGACTAGCGGGAGCGGAGAGCAGTACTTC